This is a list of T cell receptor beta chains from one sample in a study of T-cell memory formation after mild COVID-19. MiXCR was run by TCRdb on the 5' RACE reads, yielding one entry per CDR3 protein. The sample shows 190,000 or so distinct CDR3 sequences, over 9.5% of them seen only once. Sequences were obtained from PBMCs or a T cell subset sorted from them (not recorded which). The receptor source for this set is a man between 18 and 35 years old who had mild COVID-19 (a few samples of this study predate the infection). Cell type and time point are not known. Both conserved end residues are part of each CDR3. D genes are given only for firm matches. Not every row has a clone size; where given, it reads once, few, many or a size class.

cdr3_aa	cdr3_nt	d_call	clone_size	j_call	v_call	cdr3_length
CASSPGTKYQETQYF	TGTGCCAGCAGCCCTGGGACCAAGTACCAAGAGACCCAGTACTTC	-	once	TRBJ2-5	TRBV9	15
CASSLSGQGILFF	TGCGCCAGCAGCTTGTCGGGACAGGGGATCCTGTTCTTC	TRBD1	few	TRBJ2-1	TRBV5-1	13
CASSRDRVSGYTF	TGCGCCAGCAGCCGTGACAGGGTGTCTGGCTACACCTTC	TRBD1	few	TRBJ1-2	TRBV5-1	13
CASRASGIIAQFF	TGCGCCAGCCGGGCTAGCGGGATTATTGCGCAGTTCTTC	TRBD2	few	TRBJ2-1	TRBV5-1	13
CASSPWRRGNTETQYF	TGCGCCAGCAGCCCGTGGCGCAGGGGCAATACAGAGACCCAGTACTTC	-	-	TRBJ2-5	TRBV5-1	16
CASSLQLAGAGSYNEQFF	TGTGCCAGCAGCTTACAACTAGCGGGGGCCGGCTCCTACAATGAGCAGTTCTTC	TRBD2	many	TRBJ2-1	TRBV7-9	18
CASSPRGISGNTIYF	TGTGCCAGCTCACCCAGGGGAATCTCTGGAAACACCATATATTTT	-	few	TRBJ1-3	TRBV18	15
CASSREQHNEQFF	TGTGCCAGCAGCCGAGAACAACACAATGAGCAGTTCTTC	-	-	TRBJ2-1	TRBV7-2	13
CASMIRVAGGEQYF	TGTGCCAGCATGATCAGGGTTGCCGGGGGCGAGCAGTACTTC	-	many	TRBJ2-7	TRBV12-3/TRBV12-4	14
CASSVAPDTDTQYF	TGTGCCAGCAGCGTAGCTCCTGACACAGATACGCAGTATTTT	-	-	TRBJ2-3	TRBV9	14
CASSPPGLVHEQYF	TGTGCCAGCTCCCCCCCGGGACTAGTCCACGAGCAGTACTTC	TRBD2	few	TRBJ2-7	TRBV18	14
CSASGGVYGYTF	TGCAGTGCTTCAGGGGGGGTCTATGGCTACACCTTC	TRBD1	few	TRBJ1-2	TRBV20-1	12
CSAHTSGGANEQFF	TGCAGTGCTCATACTAGCGGGGGGGCCAATGAGCAGTTCTTC	TRBD2	-	TRBJ2-1	TRBV20-1	14
CASSLTSGGTGELFF	TGTGCCAGCAGCTTGACTAGCGGGGGAACCGGGGAGCTGTTTTTT	TRBD2	-	TRBJ2-2	TRBV5-4	15
CASSLQGQDTDTQYF	TGCGCCAGCAGCTTGCAAGGACAGGACACAGATACGCAGTATTTT	TRBD1	-	TRBJ2-3	TRBV5-1	15
CSVEMGARTGELFF	TGCAGCGTTGAAATGGGAGCAAGGACCGGGGAGCTGTTTTTT	-	few	TRBJ2-2	TRBV29-1	14
CASRSDRAGTDTQYF	TGCGCCAGTCGGTCGGACAGGGCCGGCACAGATACGCAGTATTTT	TRBD1	-	TRBJ2-3	TRBV5-1	15
CASSLEVNTEAFF	TGCGCCAGCAGCTTGGAGGTGAACACTGAAGCTTTCTTT	-	many	TRBJ1-1	TRBV5-1	13
CASNPTGGKPQHF	TGTGCCAGCAATCCGACAGGGGGGAAGCCCCAGCATTTT	TRBD1	many	TRBJ1-5	TRBV6-1	13
CASSLTSGGSEQFF	TGTGCCAGCAGCTTAACTAGCGGGGGTAGTGAGCAGTTCTTC	TRBD2	few	TRBJ2-1	TRBV7-2	14
CASRERGYDQPQHF	TGTGCCAGCAGGGAAAGGGGCTACGATCAGCCCCAGCATTTT	-	-	TRBJ1-5	TRBV6-1	14
CASGFGALGNTEAFF	TGTGCTAGTGGTTTCGGGGCTCTGGGGAACACTGAAGCTTTCTTT	-	few	TRBJ1-1	TRBV12-5	15
CASSLSLAGGQETQYF	TGTGCCAGCAGCTTAAGCCTAGCGGGGGGCCAAGAGACCCAGTACTTC	TRBD2	many	TRBJ2-5	TRBV7-2	16
CSVRSQETQYF	TGCAGCGTGCGAAGCCAAGAGACCCAGTACTTC	-	few	TRBJ2-5	TRBV29-1	11
CASSQDPPRGAGETQYF	TGCGCCAGCAGCCAAGACCCCCCGCGGGGGGCGGGGGAGACCCAGTACTTC	TRBD2	-	TRBJ2-5	TRBV4-3	17
CASSQRSANEKLFF	TGTGCCAGCAGCCAGAGGTCGGCTAATGAAAAACTGTTTTTT	-	few	TRBJ1-4	TRBV4-2	14
CASSSLARSTDTQYF	TGTGCCAGCAGCTCATTAGCAAGGAGCACAGATACGCAGTATTTT	-	few	TRBJ2-3	TRBV7-3	15
CASSSRTGWDQPQHF	TGTGCCAGCAGTTCTCGGACAGGGTGGGATCAGCCCCAGCATTTT	TRBD1	few	TRBJ1-5	TRBV12-3/TRBV12-4	15
CASSLETFRAFF	TGTGCCAGCAGCTTGGAGACTTTCCGGGCTTTCTTT	-	-	TRBJ1-1	TRBV5-5	12
CSANPRDGRSLQYF	TGCAGTGCCAATCCCCGGGACGGGCGATCTCTTCAGTACTTC	-	-	TRBJ2-4	TRBV20-1	14
CASSLNDPRGLNTEAFF	TGTGCCAGCAGCTTAAATGATCCCCGGGGACTGAACACTGAAGCTTTCTTT	-	few	TRBJ1-1	TRBV7-3	17
CASSGGISNQPQHF	TGTGCCAGCTCGGGGGGAATTAGCAATCAGCCCCAGCATTTT	-	few	TRBJ1-5	TRBV9	14
CSARPPGGASGEQYF	TGCAGTGCTAGGCCACCGGGGGGGGCTTCGGGGGAGCAGTACTTC	TRBD2	-	TRBJ2-7	TRBV20-1	15
CASSEDVNEQFF	TGTGCCAGCAGTGAAGATGTGAATGAGCAGTTCTTC	-	few	TRBJ2-1	TRBV2	12
CSGSGDGNQPQHF	TGCAGTGGAAGCGGGGACGGCAATCAGCCCCAGCATTTT	-	few	TRBJ1-5	TRBV20-1	13
CASSPGTGGHTEAFF	TGTGCCAGCTCACCAGGGACAGGGGGCCACACTGAAGCTTTCTTT	TRBD1	-	TRBJ1-1	TRBV18	15
CASSFQQAPLYGYTF	TGTGCCAGCAGTTTCCAACAGGCACCTCTCTATGGCTACACCTTC	-	-	TRBJ1-2	TRBV6-2/TRBV6-3	15
CASSPPRTVTGELFF	TGTGCCAGCAGTCCCCCCCGGACAGTCACCGGGGAGCTGTTTTTT	-	-	TRBJ2-2	TRBV12-3/TRBV12-4	15
CASIRKGGTQYF	TGTGCCAGCATCCGGAAGGGGGGGACGCAGTATTTT	-	few	TRBJ2-3	TRBV12-3/TRBV12-4	12
CASSQVGQGGFGYTF	TGCGCCAGCAGCCAAGTCGGGCAGGGAGGCTTTGGCTACACCTTC	-	few	TRBJ1-2	TRBV4-3	15
CASRLEQGPGAFF	TGTGCCAGCAGATTAGAACAGGGGCCCGGGGCTTTCTTT	TRBD1	few	TRBJ1-1	TRBV6-6	13
CASRLAGEAFF	TGTGCCAGTAGGTTAGCCGGTGAAGCTTTCTTT	-	once	TRBJ1-1	TRBV19	11